This entry describes one T cell receptor (beta chain). Its cognate antigen is unknown. The data derive from a study of cytomegalovirus exposure and HLA in healthy donors. Study-wide context: The 120 validation repertoires, a later analysis reported, used the same platform as the 550 to 700 repertoires from the first cohort.

Donors came from a validation cohort of some 130 subjects, distinct from the first 666-subject cohort. Data came from immunoSEQ multiplex PCR; TCRdb stores just in-frame clones and leaves some out. The sample holds more than 55,000 clones; roughly nine tenths are singletons and the top ten take over 12%. There are 14 residues in the CDR3. Trimming at V came to 5 bases and at J to 6 bases, leaving 7 bases not matched to a gene. Germline V gene sequence: CDR1 SGHTA, CDR2 FQGNSA. Study outcomes and limitations: Overall, approximately 180 TCR beta chains were annotated as cytomegalovirus-associated. It was reported that the classifier diagnosed cytomegalovirus status with high specificity and sensitivity in both the original and validation cohorts.

This receptor was obtained from a young woman in good health and CMV-seronegative. Sequencing input: PBMCs. The gene calls are TRBV7-2 and TRBJ1-1; 9 nucleotides line up with TRBD1. This CDR3 is CASSLPQGAAEAFF. CDR3 DNA: TGTGCCAGCAGCCTACCACAGGGGGCAGCTGAAGCTTTCTTT.